The present T cell receptor beta chain was sequenced within a study of PD-1 blockade in classical Hodgkin lymphoma. V lost 1 base, J lost 4 bases, and 11 bases lay in between. The CDR3 runs to 14 residues. Germline V CDR1 and CDR2: SGHTS, YDEGEE. On this clone itself: Antigen specificity is unknown.

Assay used: immunoSEQ multiplex PCR; TCRdb lists only in-frame clones, some missing. The sample lists 25,000 to 30,000 clones, over 80% occurring once. Study conclusions and caveats: CD4+ but not CD8+ TCR diversity rose significantly by C4D1.

Every patient relapsed after autologous stem cell transplantation, and brentuximab vedotin exposure varied. Sequencing was performed on peripheral blood mononuclear cells (PBMCs), taken before the second cycle of nivolumab. J is TRBJ1-2 and V is TRBV5-8, with D unresolved. The TCR sequence derives from a human donor with classical Hodgkin lymphoma. The CDR3: CASSLLGGIYGYTF. CDR3 DNA: TGTGCCAGCAGCTTGTTAGGAGGGATCTATGGCTACACCTTC.